This TCR beta chain was recorded in a study of PD-1 blockade in mismatch repair-deficient tumors. Across the whole study: All were previously treated, progressing patients with 11 to 13 mismatch repair-deficient cancer types. Broader study findings: Tumor-resident clones, often undetectable pretreatment in blood, expanded then contracted after pembrolizumab.

A note on this clone: Its antigen is not known.

V was cut by 2 bases and J by 6 bases, with 11 bases left in between. The CDR3 totals 14 residues. Germline V gene data show CDR1 as MNHEY and CDR2 as SVGAGI. TCR sequencing covered a few patients who responded to pembrolizumab. Using immunoSEQ multiplex PCR, the repertoire was profiled, and TCRdb retains in-frame clones only, with some absent. Of over 15,000 clones in the sample, 80% to 85% were seen once. The chain couples TRBV6-5 to TRBJ1-5; D is perhaps TRBD1 (5 bases). The sequenced sample was PBMCs, obtained before pembrolizumab treatment. The TCR sequence derives from an adult with mismatch repair-deficient cancer. The CDR3 region is CASSYVRDSQPQHF. The CDR3, as DNA: TGTGCCAGCAGTTACGTCAGGGATAGTCAGCCCCAGCATTTT.